Listed below are T cell receptor beta chains from one sample, sequenced in a study of blood T cell repertoires in COVID-19. Repertoires were generated with immunoSEQ multiplex PCR, while TCRdb's copy carries only in-frame clones and drops some. The data contain approximately 84,000 clones, about 90% of them seen just once; the ten biggest clones take up 1.5%. The specimen sequenced was peripheral blood. These receptors originate from a human donor with active COVID-19. The donor label of this sample is uncertain. Each CDR3 is given with its conserved first and last residue. Each record gives: J gene, clone size, V gene, D gene, CDR3 protein, CDR3 DNA. The D gene is left open where the match is weak. A row's size may be missing; if present it is once, few, many or a size class.

TRBJ2-5 | NA | TRBV6-5 | TRBD2 | CASRGAGGQETQYF | TGTGCCAGCAGGGGTGCGGGGGGACAAGAGACCCAGTACTTC
TRBJ1-1 | NA | TRBV7-6 | NA | CASSSYSTEAFF | TGTGCCAGCAGCTCATACAGCACTGAAGCTTTCTTT
TRBJ2-3 | NA | TRBV7-2 | TRBD2 | CASSLGSSGGTDTQYF | TGTGCCAGCAGCTTAGGCTCTAGCGGAGGGACAGATACGCAGTATTTT
TRBJ1-1 | few | TRBV7-8 | NA | CASSAREGNTEAFF | TGTGCCAGCAGCGCAAGGGAGGGGAACACTGAAGCTTTCTTT
TRBJ1-4 | NA | TRBV29-1 | NA | CSGHHNEKLFF | TGCAGCGGACATCATAATGAAAAACTGTTTTTT
TRBJ2-2 | NA | TRBV6-1 | TRBD2 | CASSELRTSLTGELFF | TGTGCCAGCAGTGAGCTCCGGACTAGCCTTACCGGGGAGCTGTTTTTT
TRBJ1-6 | NA | TRBV28 | NA | CASSSPGIYNSPLHF | TGTGCCAGCAGTTCGCCAGGAATCTATAATTCACCCCTCCACTTT
TRBJ1-5 | NA | TRBV19 | NA | CASTQYGRGQPQHF | TGTGCCAGTACCCAATACGGGCGGGGTCAGCCCCAGCATTTT
TRBJ1-2 | once | TRBV19 | TRBD1 | CASSPGQGDYGYTF | TGTGCCAGTAGTCCCGGGCAGGGGGACTATGGCTACACCTTC
TRBJ2-1 | NA | TRBV12-3/TRBV12-4 | TRBD1 | CASSPGGYEQFF | TGTGCCAGCAGTCCAGGGGGCTATGAGCAGTTCTTC
TRBJ1-1 | NA | TRBV4-3 | NA | CASSQRIGGNTEAFF | TGCGCCAGCAGCCAACGGATAGGGGGGAACACTGAAGCTTTCTTT
TRBJ2-5 | NA | TRBV9 | NA | CASSLGVEETQYF | TGTGCCAGCAGCCTAGGAGTTGAGGAGACCCAGTACTTC
TRBJ2-5 | NA | TRBV11-2 | NA | CASSLKETQYF | TGTGCCAGCAGCCTAAAAGAGACCCAGTACTTC
TRBJ2-3 | NA | TRBV18 | NA | CASSPTSTDTQYF | TGTGCCAGCTCACCGACTAGTACAGATACGCAGTATTTT
TRBJ1-5 | once | TRBV2 | NA | CASSVGQTNQPQHF | TGTGCCAGCAGTGTCGGACAGACTAATCAGCCCCAGCATTTT
TRBJ1-2 | NA | TRBV5-1 | NA | CASSSGDGYTF | TGCGCCAGCAGTTCGGGGGACGGCTACACCTTC
TRBJ2-1 | NA | TRBV6-6 | NA | CASSLLGRYNEQFF | TGTGCCAGCAGTTTACTAGGACGCTACAATGAGCAGTTCTTC
TRBJ2-3 | NA | TRBV7-9 | TRBD1 | CASSLTGLRVWDTQYF | TGTGCCAGCAGCTTGACAGGGCTACGCGTCTGGGATACGCAGTATTTT
TRBJ2-7 | few | TRBV11-2 | NA | CASSLDPTGDYEQYF | TGTGCCAGCAGCTTAGATCCGACAGGTGACTACGAGCAGTACTTC
TRBJ2-5 | NA | TRBV7-9 | NA | CASSLLSETQYF | TGTGCCAGCAGCTTACTCTCAGAGACCCAGTACTTC
TRBJ1-2 | once | TRBV6-2/TRBV6-3 | TRBD1 | CASSWRQGTSYGYTF | TGTGCCAGCAGTTGGAGACAGGGGACATCTTATGGCTACACCTTC
TRBJ1-3 | once | TRBV7-2 | NA | CASRAPGGGNTIYF | TGTGCCAGCAGGGCACCTGGGGGGGGAAACACCATATATTTT
TRBJ1-2 | once | TRBV4-3 | TRBD1 | CASSQDTGTGVGGYTF | TGCGCCAGCAGCCAAGATACCGGGACAGGGGTAGGCGGCTACACCTTC
TRBJ1-4 | NA | TRBV4-3 | NA | CASSQAGGEKLFF | TGCGCCAGCAGCCAAGCGGGAGGTGAAAAACTGTTTTTT
TRBJ2-3 | NA | TRBV18 | TRBD2 | CASSPTSSLAGARLGGTQYF | TGTGCCAGCTCACCAACTTCCTCGCTAGCGGGGGCCAGGTTGGGAGGTACGCAGTATTTT
TRBJ2-2 | NA | TRBV10-1 | NA | CASSERLGNTGELFF | TGCGCCAGCAGTGAAAGACTAGGGAACACCGGGGAGCTGTTTTTT
TRBJ1-4 | NA | TRBV11-1 | NA | CASGGTRGTGKLFF | TGTGCCAGCGGAGGAACAAGGGGGACGGGAAAACTGTTTTTT
TRBJ1-3 | once | TRBV30 | NA | CAWSATGTSGNTIYF | TGTGCCTGGAGTGCGACAGGAACGTCTGGAAACACCATATATTTT
TRBJ2-7 | NA | TRBV4-1 | NA | CASSQDAVISYEQYF | TGCGCCAGCAGCCAAGATGCGGTTATCTCCTACGAGCAGTACTTC
TRBJ2-7 | once | TRBV5-4 | NA | CASSLAGAPKEQYF | TGTGCCAGCAGCTTGGCAGGGGCGCCGAAAGAGCAGTACTTC
TRBJ1-1 | few | TRBV5-4 | TRBD1 | CASRTGGKGGTEAFF | TGTGCCAGCAGAACAGGGGGGAAAGGGGGGACTGAAGCTTTCTTT
TRBJ1-2 | NA | TRBV6-4 | NA | CASSECWEGYGYTF | TGTGCCAGCAGTGAGTGTTGGGAGGGCTATGGCTACACCTTC
TRBJ1-2 | NA | TRBV7-2 | TRBD1 | CASSNPGQINGYTF | TGTGCCAGCAGCAACCCGGGACAGATAAATGGCTACACCTTC
TRBJ1-1 | NA | TRBV4-3 | NA | CASSRQSVDTEAFF | TGCGCCAGCAGCCGTCAATCGGTGGACACTGAAGCTTTCTTT
TRBJ2-4 | NA | TRBV24-1 | TRBD1 | CATSDSDREGIQYF | TGTGCCACCAGTGATTCAGACAGGGAAGGCATTCAGTACTTC
TRBJ1-1 | NA | TRBV29-1 | NA | CSVERVTGNTEAFF | TGCAGCGTTGAAAGGGTAACGGGAAACACTGAAGCTTTCTTT
TRBJ2-2 | NA | TRBV27 | NA | CASSTRKARRVTGELFF | TGTGCCAGCAGTACGCGGAAGGCTCGGCGGGTCACCGGGGAGCTGTTTTTT
TRBJ2-1 | few | TRBV5-1 | TRBD2 | CASSFMGSRGVYNEQFF | TGCGCCAGCAGCTTTATGGGTTCGCGGGGGGTCTACAATGAGCAGTTCTTC
TRBJ2-7 | NA | TRBV4-3 | TRBD2 | CASSQDLTGGEGTYEQYF | TGCGCCAGCAGCCAAGATCTCACTGGCGGGGAGGGCACCTACGAGCAGTACTTC
TRBJ2-2 | NA | TRBV5-1 | TRBD2 | CASSQLRGATGELFF | TGCGCCAGCAGCCAATTGCGGGGGGCCACCGGGGAGCTGTTTTTT
TRBJ2-3 | NA | TRBV4-3 | NA | CASSPRTSTDTQYF | TGCGCCAGCAGCCCCAGGACTAGCACAGATACGCAGTATTTT
TRBJ1-5 | NA | TRBV4-3 | NA | CASSQSRVNQPQHF | TGCGCCAGCAGCCAATCCAGGGTCAATCAGCCCCAGCATTTT
TRBJ1-4 | NA | TRBV7-9 | NA | CASSLLQGNEKLFF | TGTGCCAGCAGCTTACTGCAGGGTAATGAAAAACTGTTTTTT
TRBJ1-2 | NA | TRBV6-5 | NA | CASSYSTLGHTSGYTF | TGTGCCAGCAGTTACTCGACTTTGGGGCACACCAGTGGCTACACCTTC
TRBJ1-2 | NA | TRBV5-5 | NA | CASSPAVLSGYTF | TGTGCCAGCAGCCCGGCGGTTCTCAGTGGCTACACCTTC
TRBJ1-3 | NA | TRBV7-8 | TRBD1 | CASSPGTAFSGNTIYF | TGTGCCAGCAGCCCTGGGACAGCCTTTTCTGGAAACACCATATATTTT